Sequencing of this TCR beta chain was carried out in a study of technical replicates of blood from a few donors. J gave up 0 bases and V 2 bases, and 6 bases lay outside the gene matches. The CDR3 runs 16 residues. Germline-derived CDR1 and CDR2 are MNHNS and SASEGT. TCRdb keeps only in-frame clones here, not all; method: immunoSEQ multiplex PCR. The profile shows about 15,000 clones, more than 75% of them singletons. Sequenced: PBMCs. The clonotype was recovered from a human donor in good health. The V call is TRBV6-1, the J call TRBJ2-7, with 8 bases matching TRBD2. The CDR3 here is CASSELLAVSSYEQYF. As DNA, the CDR3 is TGTGCCAGCAGTGAACTACTAGCGGTGAGCTCCTACGAGCAGTACTTC.